A selection of T cell receptor beta chains follows, all from one sample in a study of T cell responses to AZD1222 COVID-19 vaccine. Assay: immunoSEQ multiplex PCR; the TCRdb copy retains only in-frame clones and omits some. The table records fewer than 120,000 clones, over 85% of them present only once. This specimen was peripheral blood, taken 28 days after the second AZD1222 dose. These receptors were collected from an adult who received the AZD1222 COVID-19 vaccine. Each CDR3 is given with its conserved first and last residue. Fields, in order: V gene, J gene, D gene, clone size, CDR3 protein, CDR3 DNA. D genes are given only for firm matches. Size is omitted from some rows. Given values are once, few, many or a class for expanded clones.

TRBV3-1/TRBV3-2,TRBJ2-7,-,-,CASSPPYEQYF,TGTGCCAGCAGCCCTCCCTACGAGCAGTACTTC
TRBV6-2/TRBV6-3,TRBJ2-2,-,-,CASSYSIGELFF,TGTGCCAGCAGTTACTCGATTGGGGAGCTGTTTTTT
TRBV30,TRBJ1-5,-,-,CAWAAVGGGNQPQHF,TGTGCCTGGGCCGCGGTGGGGGGGGGCAATCAGCCCCAGCATTTT
TRBV11-1,TRBJ2-5,-,-,CASSFGGPQETQYF,TGTGCCAGCAGCTTCGGGGGGCCTCAAGAGACCCAGTACTTC
TRBV5-6,TRBJ2-2,TRBD1,-,CASSPDRGLAGELFF,TGTGCCAGCAGCCCGGACAGGGGGCTTGCCGGGGAGCTGTTTTTT
TRBV29-1,TRBJ1-2,TRBD1,-,CSVEDRGTGGGYTF,TGCAGCGTTGAAGATCGTGGAACAGGGGGTGGCTACACCTTC
TRBV9,TRBJ1-5,TRBD1,-,CASSVGGTGYQHF,TGTGCCAGCAGCGTAGGAGGGACAGGGTATCAGCATTTT
TRBV11-2,TRBJ1-3,-,-,CASSLVGGPSSGNTIYF,TGTGCCAGCAGCTTAGTGGGGGGGCCCAGCTCTGGAAACACCATATATTTT
TRBV2,TRBJ2-2,TRBD2,-,CASQLAGGTGELFF,TGTGCCAGCCAACTAGCGGGGGGGACCGGGGAGCTGTTTTTT
TRBV27,TRBJ2-2,-,once,CASNSANSYTGELFF,TGTGCCAGCAACTCCGCGAACAGTTACACCGGGGAGCTGTTTTTT
TRBV10-3,TRBJ1-5,TRBD1,-,CAIRPGTDQPQHF,TGTGCCATCAGGCCCGGGACAGATCAGCCCCAGCATTTT
TRBV3-1/TRBV3-2,TRBJ1-1,TRBD1,few,CASSRAGGRTEAFF,TGTGCCAGCAGCCGGGCAGGGGGCCGGACTGAAGCTTTCTTT
TRBV5-4,TRBJ1-2,-,-,CASSDAKTGFNYGYTF,TGTGCCAGCAGCGATGCCAAGACGGGCTTTAACTATGGCTACACCTTC
TRBV6-2/TRBV6-3,TRBJ1-6,-,few,CASSPTQGGYNSPLHF,TGTGCCAGCAGTCCCACACAGGGTGGTTATAATTCACCCCTCCACTTT
TRBV12-3/TRBV12-4,TRBJ2-3,-,-,CASSILGARQYF,TGTGCCAGCAGTATCCTAGGGGCACGGCAGTATTTT
TRBV10-3,TRBJ2-7,-,-,CAISAARAYEQYF,TGTGCCATCAGCGCCGCGAGGGCCTACGAGCAGTACTTC
TRBV7-2,TRBJ1-5,-,-,CASSPQTGLIYSNQPQHF,TGTGCCAGCAGCCCGCAGACAGGATTGATATATAGCAATCAGCCCCAGCATTTT
TRBV9,TRBJ2-3,TRBD2,once,CASSVGPGGSTDTQYF,TGTGCCAGCAGCGTAGGGCCCGGGGGGAGCACAGATACGCAGTATTTT
TRBV5-6,TRBJ2-7,TRBD1,-,CASRYRDRPYEQYF,TGTGCCAGCAGATACCGGGACAGGCCCTACGAGCAGTACTTC
TRBV6-1,TRBJ1-2,TRBD1,medium-sized,CASSAATGQLKLSNYGYTF,TGTGCCAGCAGTGCTGCAACGGGACAGCTGAAATTATCTAACTATGGCTACACCTTC
TRBV10-2,TRBJ1-1,-,-,CASSSIGEGNTEAFF,TGCGCCAGCAGCTCGATCGGGGAGGGGAACACTGAAGCTTTCTTT
TRBV11-2,TRBJ1-2,-,-,CASSFAGDYGYTF,TGTGCCAGCAGCTTCGCAGGGGACTATGGCTACACCTTC
TRBV7-9,TRBJ2-3,TRBD2,-,CASSLPAGGFTDTQYF,TGTGCCAGCAGCTTACCTGCGGGGGGTTTCACAGATACGCAGTATTTT
TRBV30,TRBJ2-2,-,-,CAWSEQGGELFF,TGTGCCTGGAGTGAACAGGGCGGGGAGCTGTTTTTT
TRBV10-2,TRBJ2-5,TRBD2,-,CASSNSGGSYQETQYF,TGCGCCAGCAGTAATAGCGGGGGGTCGTACCAAGAGACCCAGTACTTC
TRBV2,TRBJ2-2,-,-,CASLGAGTGELFF,TGTGCCAGCTTGGGGGCTGGCACCGGGGAGCTGTTTTTT
TRBV10-2,TRBJ2-2,TRBD1,-,CASKTGGVGTGELFF,TGCGCCAGCAAAACAGGGGGCGTTGGCACCGGGGAGCTGTTTTTT
TRBV5-4,TRBJ1-4,-,-,CASSLQGGFDEKLFF,TGTGCCAGCAGCTTGCAAGGGGGTTTTGACGAAAAACTGTTTTTT
TRBV10-3,TRBJ1-5,-,-,CAISEPTGPRSNQPQHF,TGTGCCATCAGTGAGCCGACGGGACCGAGAAGTAATCAGCCCCAGCATTTT
TRBV9,TRBJ2-1,-,-,CASSAGDLNNEQFF,TGTGCCAGCAGCGCCGGGGACCTAAACAATGAGCAGTTCTTC
TRBV10-3,TRBJ1-1,TRBD1,-,CATGGQDVAFF,TGTGCCACCGGGGGACAGGATGTAGCTTTCTTT
TRBV11-2,TRBJ1-3,-,-,CASSLEGANSGNTIYF,TGTGCCAGCAGCTTAGAGGGGGCCAATTCTGGAAACACCATATATTTT